This T cell receptor (beta chain) comes out of a study of T cell repertoires in cytomegalovirus infection. Background on the study: Matching HLA type and CMV infection were both indicated by public TCR beta signatures.

Germline CDR1 SEHNR, CDR2 FQNEAQ (reference sequence). The V gene lost 4 bases and the J gene lost 4 bases, with 5 bases spanning the gap. The CDR3 runs to 11 residues. TCRdb re-analysed the reads in MiXCR, keeping a single row per CDR3 protein. The repertoire holds hundreds of thousands of distinct CDR3 sequences, with 20% to 25% as singletons. The table lists this clonotype with many counts. The sequence was obtained from a human donor in good health (CMV status not recorded). Some clones in this sample may be carry-over from other donors' samples. This chain connects TRBV7-9 to TRBJ2-7; D unclear. Sequencing was carried out using CD8+ T cells from PBMCs. In DNA, the CDR3 is TGTGCCAGCAGCTCCGAGTACGAGCAGTACTTC. Residues: CASSSEYEQYF. Combining the CDR3 with reference TRBV7-9 and TRBJ2-7 gives the whole variable domain DTGVSQNPRHKITKRGQNVTFRCDPISEHNRLYWYRQTLGQGPEFLTYFQNEAQLEKSRLLSDRFSAERPKGSFSTLEIQRTEQGDSAMYLCASSSEYEQYFGPGTRLTVT.